The clone carrying this TCR beta chain was counted many times. Researchers attached unique molecular identifiers to individual cDNA molecules. TCRdb ran MiXCR on the 5' RACE reads and lists one entry per CDR3 protein. The sample has 50,000 or so distinct CDR3 sequences, 6.5% to 9% seen once. V lost 0 bases to trimming and J lost 1 base, with 15 bases between them. CDR1 and CDR2 from the germline V gene are SQVTM and ANQGSEA. The length of the CDR3 is 16 residues. These data originate in a study of early T cells in non-severe SARS-CoV-2 infection. Material for sequencing was whole blood. The receptor's source is an adult who was a healthcare worker with PCR-confirmed SARS-CoV-2 infection or an uninfected control (not recorded which). The rearrangement links TRBV29-1 to TRBJ1-1; a possible D gene is TRBD1 (5 bases). The CDR3 spells CSVEDLVGVRNTEAFF. CDR3 coding DNA: TGCAGCGTTGAAGATCTTGTAGGGGTAAGGAACACTGAAGCTTTCTTT.